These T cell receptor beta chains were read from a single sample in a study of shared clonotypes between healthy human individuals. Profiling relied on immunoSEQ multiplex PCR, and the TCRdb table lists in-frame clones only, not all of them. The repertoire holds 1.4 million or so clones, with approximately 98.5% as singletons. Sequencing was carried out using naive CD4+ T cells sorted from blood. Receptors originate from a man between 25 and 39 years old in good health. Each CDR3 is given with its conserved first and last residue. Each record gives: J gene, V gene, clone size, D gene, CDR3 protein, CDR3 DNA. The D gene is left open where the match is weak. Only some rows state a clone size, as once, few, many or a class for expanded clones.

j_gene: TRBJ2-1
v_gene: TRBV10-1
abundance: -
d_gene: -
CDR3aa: CASSESPGPRNEQFF
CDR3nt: TGCGCCAGCAGTGAGTCCCCAGGGCCTCGGAATGAGCAGTTCTTC

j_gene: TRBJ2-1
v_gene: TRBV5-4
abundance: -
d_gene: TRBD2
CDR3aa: CASSLDSGSAYNEQFF
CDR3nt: TGTGCCAGCAGCTTAGATAGCGGGAGCGCCTACAATGAGCAGTTCTTC

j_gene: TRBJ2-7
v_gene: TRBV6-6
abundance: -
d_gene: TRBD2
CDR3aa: CASSRLAGYEQYF
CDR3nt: TGTGCCAGCAGTAGACTAGCGGGATACGAGCAGTACTTC

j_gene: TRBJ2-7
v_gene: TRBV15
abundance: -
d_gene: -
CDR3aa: CATSRGGSTYEQYF
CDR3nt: TGTGCCACCAGCAGAGGGGGCAGTACCTACGAGCAGTACTTC

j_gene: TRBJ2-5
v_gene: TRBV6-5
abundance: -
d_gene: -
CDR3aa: CASSRAGGETQYF
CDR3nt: TGTGCCAGCAGTCGGGCGGGTGGGGAGACCCAGTACTTC

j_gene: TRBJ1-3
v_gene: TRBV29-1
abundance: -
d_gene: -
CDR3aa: CSAGTLLSSGNTIYF
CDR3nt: TGCAGCGCCGGGACCCTCTTAAGCTCTGGAAACACCATATATTTT

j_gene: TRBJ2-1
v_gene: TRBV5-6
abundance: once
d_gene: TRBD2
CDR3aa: CASSFKLLVASGSRGQFF
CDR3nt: TGTGCCAGCAGCTTTAAGCTTTTGGTGGCTAGCGGGAGTAGAGGGCAGTTCTTC

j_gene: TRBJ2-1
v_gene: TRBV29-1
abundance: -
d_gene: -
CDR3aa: CSVWETIDFF
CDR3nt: TGCAGCGTTTGGGAGACTATCGACTTCTTC

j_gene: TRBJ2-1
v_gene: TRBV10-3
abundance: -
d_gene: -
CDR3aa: CAISEYGTAISEQFF
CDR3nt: TGTGCCATCAGTGAGTATGGGACTGCCATTAGTGAGCAGTTCTTC

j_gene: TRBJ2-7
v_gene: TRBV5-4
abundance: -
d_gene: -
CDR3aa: CASSGTGEQYF
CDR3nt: TGTGCCAGCAGCGGAACAGGGGAGCAGTACTTC

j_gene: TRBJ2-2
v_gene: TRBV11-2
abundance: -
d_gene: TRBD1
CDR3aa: CASSMTGPSNTGELFF
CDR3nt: TGTGCCAGCAGCATGACAGGGCCCTCGAACACCGGGGAGCTGTTTTTT

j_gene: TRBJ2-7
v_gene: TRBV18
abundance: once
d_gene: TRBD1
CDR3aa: CASKMTGFLDEQYF
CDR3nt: TGTGCCAGCAAAATGACAGGGTTTTTGGACGAGCAGTACTTC

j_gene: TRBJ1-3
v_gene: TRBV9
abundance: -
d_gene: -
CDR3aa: CASTKHRDYSGNTIYF
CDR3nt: TGTGCCAGCACCAAGCACAGGGACTACTCTGGAAACACCATATATTTT

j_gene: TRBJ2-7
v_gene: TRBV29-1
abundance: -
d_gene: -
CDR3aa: CSVEDGGGSEQYF
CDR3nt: TGCAGCGTTGAAGATGGGGGCGGTAGTGAGCAGTACTTC

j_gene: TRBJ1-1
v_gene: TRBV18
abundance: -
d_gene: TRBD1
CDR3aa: CASSPRQGGSTEAFF
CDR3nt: TGTGCCAGCTCACCCCGACAGGGGGGGAGCACTGAAGCTTTCTTT

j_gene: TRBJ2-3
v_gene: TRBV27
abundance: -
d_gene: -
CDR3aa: CASSSLRRGFTDTQYF
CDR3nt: TGTGCCAGCAGTTCCCTCCGCCGGGGGTTCACAGATACGCAGTATTTT

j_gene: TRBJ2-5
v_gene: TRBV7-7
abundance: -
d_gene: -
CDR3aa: CASSSTGRVQETQYF
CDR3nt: TGTGCCAGCAGTTCCACGGGACGGGTCCAAGAGACCCAGTACTTC

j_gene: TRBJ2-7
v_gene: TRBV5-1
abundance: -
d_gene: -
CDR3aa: CASSSNSGANSYEQYF
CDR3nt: TGCGCCAGCAGCTCTAATAGCGGTGCGAACTCCTACGAGCAGTACTTC

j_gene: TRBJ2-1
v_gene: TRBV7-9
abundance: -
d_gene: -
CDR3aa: CASSLVGAGEQFF
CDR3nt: TGTGCCAGCAGCTTAGTCGGGGCCGGTGAGCAGTTCTTC

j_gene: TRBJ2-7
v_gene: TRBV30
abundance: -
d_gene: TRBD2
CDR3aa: CAWSPGLAGTYEQYF
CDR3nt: TGTGCCTGGAGTCCCGGACTAGCGGGTACCTACGAGCAGTACTTC

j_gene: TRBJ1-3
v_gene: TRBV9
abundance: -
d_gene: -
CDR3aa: CASSVARDPPGSESGNTIYF
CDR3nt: TGTGCCAGCAGCGTTGCGAGGGACCCCCCTGGATCGGAGTCTGGAAACACCATATATTTT

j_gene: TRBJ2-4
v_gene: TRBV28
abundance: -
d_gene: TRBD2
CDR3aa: CASRRGPGGIQYF
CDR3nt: TGTGCCAGCAGGAGGGGACCGGGGGGCATTCAGTACTTC

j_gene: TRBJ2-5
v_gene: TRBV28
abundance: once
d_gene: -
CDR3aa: CASSLLRETQYF
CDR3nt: TGTGCCAGCAGTTTATTACGAGAGACCCAGTACTTC

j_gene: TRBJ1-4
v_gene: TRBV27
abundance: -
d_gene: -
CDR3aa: CASSPRAGVLNEKLFF
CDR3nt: TGTGCCAGCAGTCCTCGGGCCGGAGTTCTTAATGAAAAACTGTTTTTT

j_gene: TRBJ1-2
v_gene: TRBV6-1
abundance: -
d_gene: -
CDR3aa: CASSEPVGLENGYTF
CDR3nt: TGTGCCAGCAGTGAACCGGTAGGGCTCGAGAATGGCTACACCTTC

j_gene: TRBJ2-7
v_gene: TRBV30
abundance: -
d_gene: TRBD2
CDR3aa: CAWSVLAGYEQYF
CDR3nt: TGTGCCTGGAGTGTACTAGCGGGATACGAGCAGTACTTC

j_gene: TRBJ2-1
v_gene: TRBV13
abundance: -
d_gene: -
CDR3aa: CASSPPLLGAIRYNEQFF
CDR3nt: TGTGCCAGCAGCCCCCCCCTGTTGGGGGCTATTCGCTACAATGAGCAGTTCTTC

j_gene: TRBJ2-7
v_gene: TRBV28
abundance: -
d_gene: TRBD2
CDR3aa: CASTGTSSPEQYF
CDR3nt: TGTGCCAGCACCGGGACTAGCAGCCCAGAGCAGTACTTC

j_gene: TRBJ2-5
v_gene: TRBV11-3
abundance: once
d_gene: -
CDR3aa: CASSRGLGEETQYF
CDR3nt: TGTGCCAGCAGTCGCGGATTGGGGGAAGAGACCCAGTACTTC

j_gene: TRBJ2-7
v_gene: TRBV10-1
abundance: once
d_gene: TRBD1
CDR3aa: CASSEKPGTGLYEQYF
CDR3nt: TGCGCCAGCAGTGAGAAGCCCGGGACAGGGTTATACGAGCAGTACTTC

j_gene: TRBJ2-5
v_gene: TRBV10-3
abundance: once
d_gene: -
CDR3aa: CAISDGGWRETQYF
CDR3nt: TGTGCCATCAGTGACGGGGGTTGGAGGGAGACCCAGTACTTC

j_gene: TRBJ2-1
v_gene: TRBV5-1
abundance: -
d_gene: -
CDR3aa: CASSFDRYEQFF
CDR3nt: TGCGCCAGCAGCTTCGATCGCTATGAGCAGTTCTTC

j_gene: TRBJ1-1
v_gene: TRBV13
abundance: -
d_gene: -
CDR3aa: CASSRRGPEAFF
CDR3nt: TGTGCCAGCAGCCGCAGGGGCCCTGAAGCTTTCTTT

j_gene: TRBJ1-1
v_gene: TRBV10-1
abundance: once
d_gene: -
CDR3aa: CASSEGSLNTEAFF
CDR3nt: TGCGCCAGCAGTGAGGGCTCTTTGAACACTGAAGCTTTCTTT

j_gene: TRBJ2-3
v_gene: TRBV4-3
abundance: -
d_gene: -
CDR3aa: CASSQEVLVTDTQYF
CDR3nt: TGCGCCAGCAGCCAAGAGGTTCTAGTCACAGATACGCAGTATTTT

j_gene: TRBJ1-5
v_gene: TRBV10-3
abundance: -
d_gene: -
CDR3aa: CAIGSGAWSQHF
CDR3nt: TGTGCCATCGGCTCAGGGGCCTGGTCCCAGCATTTT

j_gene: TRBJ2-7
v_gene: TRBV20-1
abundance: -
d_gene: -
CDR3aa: CSASRGDEQYF
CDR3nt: TGCAGTGCGAGTAGGGGGGACGAGCAGTACTTC

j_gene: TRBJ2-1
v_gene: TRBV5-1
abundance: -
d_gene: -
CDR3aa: CASSLTRLNEQFF
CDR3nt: TGCGCCAGCAGCTTGACTAGGCTCAATGAGCAGTTCTTC

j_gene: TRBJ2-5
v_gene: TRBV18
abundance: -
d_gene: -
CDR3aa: CASSPQVAETQYF
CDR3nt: TGTGCCAGCTCACCCCAGGTGGCAGAGACCCAGTACTTC

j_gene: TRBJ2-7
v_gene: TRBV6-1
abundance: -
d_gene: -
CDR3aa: CASSVKNRDVEQYF
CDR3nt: TGTGCCAGCAGTGTCAAGAATAGGGATGTCGAGCAGTACTTC

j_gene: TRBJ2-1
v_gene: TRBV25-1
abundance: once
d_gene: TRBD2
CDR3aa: CASSEWDLGLAGGEWFF
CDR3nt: TGTGCCAGCAGTGAATGGGACCTAGGACTAGCGGGGGGAGAGTGGTTCTTC

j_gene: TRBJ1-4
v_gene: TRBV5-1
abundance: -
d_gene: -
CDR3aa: CASSLETNEKLFF
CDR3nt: TGCGCCAGCAGCTTAGAGACTAATGAAAAACTGTTTTTT

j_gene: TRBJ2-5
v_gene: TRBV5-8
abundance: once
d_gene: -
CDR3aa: CASSLGGVETQYF
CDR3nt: TGTGCCAGCAGCTTGGGAGGCGTGGAGACCCAGTACTTC

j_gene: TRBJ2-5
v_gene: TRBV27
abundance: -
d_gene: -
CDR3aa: CASTFGETQYF
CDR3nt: TGTGCCAGCACCTTCGGGGAGACCCAGTACTTC

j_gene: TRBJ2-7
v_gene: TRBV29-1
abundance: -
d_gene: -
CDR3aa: CSVGAVDRVASGSYEQYF
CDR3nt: TGCAGCGTGGGGGCGGTCGACAGGGTGGCTAGCGGTTCCTACGAGCAGTACTTC

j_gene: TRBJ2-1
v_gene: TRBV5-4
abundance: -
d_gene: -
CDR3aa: CASSSTSSNEQFF
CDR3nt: TGTGCCAGCAGCTCAACTAGTTCCAATGAGCAGTTCTTC

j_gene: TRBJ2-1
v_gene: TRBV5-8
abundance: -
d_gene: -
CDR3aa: CASSFGGSYNEQFF
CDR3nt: TGTGCCAGCAGCTTCGGGGGCTCCTACAATGAGCAGTTCTTC

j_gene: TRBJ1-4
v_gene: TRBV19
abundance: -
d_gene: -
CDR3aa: CASSNVREKLFF
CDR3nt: TGTGCCAGTAGTAACGTACGGGAAAAACTGTTTTTT

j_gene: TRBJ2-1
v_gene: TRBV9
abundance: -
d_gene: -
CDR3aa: CASSATLGGLAVGNEQFF
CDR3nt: TGTGCCAGCAGCGCCACTCTCGGGGGCCTAGCGGTAGGCAATGAGCAGTTCTTC

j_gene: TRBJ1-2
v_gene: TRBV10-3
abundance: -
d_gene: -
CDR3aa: CAISEPEFYGYTF
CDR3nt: TGTGCCATCAGTGAGCCGGAGTTCTATGGCTACACCTTC

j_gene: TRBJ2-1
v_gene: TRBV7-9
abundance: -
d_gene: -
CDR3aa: CASSFNRGRNDEQFF
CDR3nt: TGTGCCAGCAGCTTTAATCGAGGACGGAATGATGAGCAGTTCTTC

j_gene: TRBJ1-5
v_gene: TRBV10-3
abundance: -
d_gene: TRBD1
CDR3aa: CAISERQGSGSSNQPQHF
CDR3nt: TGTGCCATCAGTGAGAGACAGGGAAGTGGTTCTAGCAATCAGCCCCAGCATTTT